This passage covers 8 T cell receptor beta chains from one sample sequenced in a study of shared clonotypes between healthy human individuals (dated by TCRdb to 2018 to 2020). The receptor library was made with the immunoSEQ multiplex PCR assay. TCRdb took over this immuneACCESS table, retaining in-frame rearrangements with V and J assigned. Such tables are incomplete; in checked studies, under half of the missing clones stem from an unresolved V gene, and the remainder is unexplained. The sample profile shows about 490,000 clones; approximately 80% of them were found once. About 11% of the sample lies in the top ten. The sequenced material came from PBMCs. These receptors came from a woman aged 40 to 49 in good health. Some clones in this sample may be carry-over from other donors' samples.

The V and J genes are TRBV7-2 and TRBJ2-7, with 9 bases aligning to TRBD1. The CDR3 spans 14 residues. From germline, CDR1 is SGHTA and CDR2 FQGNSA. The V and J ends lost 5 bases and 7 bases, in that order; junction bases with no gene match: 9. The CDR3 coding sequence is TGTGCCAGCAGCCCCGGACAGGGGTACGGGGAGCAGTACTTC. Translating it yields CASSPGQGYGEQYF. Variable domain in full (rest from reference TRBV7-2 and TRBJ2-7): GAGVSQSPSNKVTEKGKDVELRCDPISGHTALYWYRQSLGQGLEFLIYFQGNSAPDKSGLPSDRFSAERTGGSVSTLTIQRTQQEDSAVYLCASSPGQGYGEQYFGPGTRLTVT.

The chain joins TRBV19 to TRBJ2-2; D call uncertain. V was trimmed by 3 bases and J by 2 bases, leaving 7 bases between them. The CDR3 sequence is 14 residues long. From germline, CDR1 is LNHDA and CDR2 SQIVND (reference sequence). The CDR3 here is CASSIGFNTGELFF. CDR3 bases: TGTGCCAGTAGTATTGGGTTCAACACCGGGGAGCTGTTTTTT.

This clone was seen a single time. The chain has TRBV4-2 and TRBJ2-3; 9 positions match TRBD1. This CDR3 has 15 amino acids. CDR1 is LGHNA, CDR2 YNFKEQ, per germline. Germline trimming cut 1 base from V and 4 bases from J; bases unmatched to any gene: 3. CDR3 sequence reads: CASSQGTGDADTQYF. The DNA of the CDR3 is TGTGCCAGCAGCCAAGGGACAGGGGACGCAGATACGCAGTATTTT.

J is TRBJ2-7 and V is TRBV28; 8 bases agree with TRBD2. The CDR3 extends over 15 amino acids. The V gene's germline CDR1 is MDHEN and CDR2 SYDVKM. With V trimmed by 7 bases and J by 3 bases, 11 bases remained unmatched. CDR3 protein: CASIGGSGDNYEQYF. CDR3 in DNA: TGTGCCAGCATAGGCGGTAGCGGGGACAACTACGAGCAGTACTTC.

The gene calls are TRBV19 and TRBJ2-2, with 7 bases fitting TRBD1. Trimming at V came to 5 bases and at J to 3 bases, leaving 3 bases not matched to a gene. The CDR3 has 14 amino acids. Germline V gives CDR1 LNHDA, CDR2 SQIVND (reference sequence). CDR3 nucleotide sequence: TGTGCCAGTAGTTTTACAGGGGACACCGGGGAGCTGTTTTTT. This sequence encodes CASSFTGDTGELFF.

This chain uses TRBV7-2 with TRBJ2-5, with D perhaps assigned TRBD1 or TRBD2 (5 bases each). The CDR3 sequence is 13 residues long. From germline, CDR1 is SGHTA and CDR2 FQGNSA. V dropped 3 bases and J dropped 5 bases, with 10 bases sitting between them. The CDR3 spells CASSLGEAETQYF. The CDR3 bases are TGTGCCAGCAGCTTGGGGGAAGCGGAGACCCAGTACTTC.

V gene TRBV7-8 combines with J gene TRBJ2-1; maybe TRBD2 (6 bases). The CDR3 contains 16 residues. V was shortened by 2 bases and J by 9 bases, with 20 bases between the two germline ends. CDR1 is SGHVS and CDR2 is FQNEAQ in the germline V gene. CDR3 DNA: TGTGCCAGCAGCTTACGGGAGACCGGCTCAATGGGTGAGCAGTTCTTC. Translation gives CASSLRETGSMGEQFF.

Comment on this clone: Other DNA sequences from this sample encode an identical CDR3 as well. This rearrangement joins TRBV2 to TRBJ2-2; 8 bases align to TRBD2. Looked up from germline, CDR1 is SNHLY and CDR2 is FYNNEI. Trimming at V came to 7 bases and at J to 8 bases, leaving 15 bases not matched to a gene. The CDR3 contains 16 residues. DNA for the CDR3: TGTGCCAGCATTCTCTCAGCGGGAGCCAAAACTGGGGAGCTGTTTTTT. Encoded protein: CASILSAGAKTGELFF.